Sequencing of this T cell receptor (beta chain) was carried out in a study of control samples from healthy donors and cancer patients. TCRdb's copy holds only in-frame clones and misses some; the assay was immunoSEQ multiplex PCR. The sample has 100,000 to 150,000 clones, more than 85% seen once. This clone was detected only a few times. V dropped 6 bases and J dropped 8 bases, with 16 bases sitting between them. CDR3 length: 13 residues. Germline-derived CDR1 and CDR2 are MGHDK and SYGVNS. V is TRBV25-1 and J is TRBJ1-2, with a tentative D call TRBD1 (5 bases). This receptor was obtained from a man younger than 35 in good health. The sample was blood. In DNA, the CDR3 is TGTGCCAGCAGCGACAGTCATACGCGGGGCTACACCTTC. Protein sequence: CASSDSHTRGYTF.